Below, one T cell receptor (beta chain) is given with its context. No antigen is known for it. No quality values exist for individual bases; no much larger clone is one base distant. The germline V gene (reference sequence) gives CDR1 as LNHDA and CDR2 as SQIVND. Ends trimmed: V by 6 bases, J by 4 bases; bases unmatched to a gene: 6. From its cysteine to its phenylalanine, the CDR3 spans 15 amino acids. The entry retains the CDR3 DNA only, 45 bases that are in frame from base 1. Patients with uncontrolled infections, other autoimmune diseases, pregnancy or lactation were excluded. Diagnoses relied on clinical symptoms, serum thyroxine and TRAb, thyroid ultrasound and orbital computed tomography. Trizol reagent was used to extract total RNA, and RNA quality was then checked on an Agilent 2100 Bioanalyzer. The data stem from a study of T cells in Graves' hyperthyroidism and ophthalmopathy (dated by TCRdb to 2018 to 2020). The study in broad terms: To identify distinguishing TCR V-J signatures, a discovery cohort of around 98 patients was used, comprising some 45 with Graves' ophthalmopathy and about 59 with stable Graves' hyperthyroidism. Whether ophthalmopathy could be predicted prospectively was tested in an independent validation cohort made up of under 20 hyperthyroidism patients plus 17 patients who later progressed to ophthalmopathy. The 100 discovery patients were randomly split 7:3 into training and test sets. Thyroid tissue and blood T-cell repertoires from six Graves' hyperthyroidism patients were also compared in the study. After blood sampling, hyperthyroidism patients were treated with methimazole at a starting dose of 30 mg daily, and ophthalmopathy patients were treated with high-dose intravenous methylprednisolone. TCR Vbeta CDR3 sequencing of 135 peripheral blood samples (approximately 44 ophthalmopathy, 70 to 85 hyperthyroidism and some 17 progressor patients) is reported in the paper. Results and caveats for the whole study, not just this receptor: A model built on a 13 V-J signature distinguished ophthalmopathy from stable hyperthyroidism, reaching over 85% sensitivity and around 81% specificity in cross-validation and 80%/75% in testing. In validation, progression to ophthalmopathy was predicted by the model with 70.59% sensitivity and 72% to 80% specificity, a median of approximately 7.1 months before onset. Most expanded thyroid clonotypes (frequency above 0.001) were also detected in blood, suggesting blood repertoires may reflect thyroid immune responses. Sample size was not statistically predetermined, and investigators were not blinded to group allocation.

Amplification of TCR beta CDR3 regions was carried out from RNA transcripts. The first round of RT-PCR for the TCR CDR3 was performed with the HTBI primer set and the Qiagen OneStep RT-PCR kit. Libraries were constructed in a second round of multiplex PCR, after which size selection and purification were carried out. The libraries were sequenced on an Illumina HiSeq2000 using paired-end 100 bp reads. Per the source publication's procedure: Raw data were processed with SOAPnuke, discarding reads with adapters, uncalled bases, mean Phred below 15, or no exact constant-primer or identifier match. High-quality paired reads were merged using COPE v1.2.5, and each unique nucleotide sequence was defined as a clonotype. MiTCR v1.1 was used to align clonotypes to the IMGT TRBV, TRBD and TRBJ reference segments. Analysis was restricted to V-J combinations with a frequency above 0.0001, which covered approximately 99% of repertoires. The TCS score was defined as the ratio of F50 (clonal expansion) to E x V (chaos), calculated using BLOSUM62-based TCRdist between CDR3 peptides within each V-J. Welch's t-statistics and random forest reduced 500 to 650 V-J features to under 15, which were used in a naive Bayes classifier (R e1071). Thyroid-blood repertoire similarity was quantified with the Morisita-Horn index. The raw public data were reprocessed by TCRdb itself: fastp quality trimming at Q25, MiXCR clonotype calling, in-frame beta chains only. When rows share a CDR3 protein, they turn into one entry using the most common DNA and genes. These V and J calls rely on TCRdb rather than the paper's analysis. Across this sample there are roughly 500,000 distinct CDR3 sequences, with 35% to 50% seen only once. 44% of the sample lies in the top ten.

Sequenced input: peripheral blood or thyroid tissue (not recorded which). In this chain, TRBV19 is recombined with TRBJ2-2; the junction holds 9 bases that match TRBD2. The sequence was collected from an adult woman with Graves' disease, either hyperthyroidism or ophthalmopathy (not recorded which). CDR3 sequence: CASSRDSGSTGELFF. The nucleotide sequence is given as TGTGCCAGTAGCCGGGATAGCGGGAGCACCGGGGAGCTGTTTTTT. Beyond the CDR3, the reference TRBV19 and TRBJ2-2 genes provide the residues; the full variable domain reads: DGGITQSPKYLFRKEGQNVTLSCEQNLNHDAMYWYRQDPGQGLRLIYYSQIVNDFQKGDIAEGYSVSREKKESFPLTVTSAQKNPTAFYLCASSRDSGSTGELFFGEGSRLTVL.